The clone carrying this T cell receptor (beta chain) was detected only a few times. Its antigen remains unidentified. V trimming: 4 bases; J trimming: 1 base; junction bases outside the gene matches: 12. The CDR3 is 19 residues long. CDR1 is PRHDT and CDR2 is FYEKMQ in the germline V gene (reference sequence). This sample is drawn from a study of blood T cells in healthy people across ages. Whole-study context: About one barcoded TCR beta cDNA was captured per two T cells.

For the second PCR, which ran for roughly 6 to 11 cycles, a sample-barcoded 5' primer and a J-beta primer mix were used. TCRdb re-called the 5' RACE reads with MiXCR, one entry per CDR3 protein. The sample includes approximately 810,000 distinct CDR3 sequences, roughly 40% of them seen just once. Study-wide points: Roughly linear age-related decline in beta diversity appeared, significant by age 40. Diversity was higher, and naive CD4+ cells more numerous, in long-lived donors than in aged donors.

Sequenced sample: blood. The TCR was taken from a man aged 18 to 30 in good health. The chain recombines TRBV13 with TRBJ2-6; 8 bases fit TRBD1. The CDR3 DNA sequence: TGTGCCAGCAGCTCAGGGACAGGCGACGATTATTCTGGGGCCAACGTCCTGACTTTC. It translates to CASSSGTGDDYSGANVLTF.